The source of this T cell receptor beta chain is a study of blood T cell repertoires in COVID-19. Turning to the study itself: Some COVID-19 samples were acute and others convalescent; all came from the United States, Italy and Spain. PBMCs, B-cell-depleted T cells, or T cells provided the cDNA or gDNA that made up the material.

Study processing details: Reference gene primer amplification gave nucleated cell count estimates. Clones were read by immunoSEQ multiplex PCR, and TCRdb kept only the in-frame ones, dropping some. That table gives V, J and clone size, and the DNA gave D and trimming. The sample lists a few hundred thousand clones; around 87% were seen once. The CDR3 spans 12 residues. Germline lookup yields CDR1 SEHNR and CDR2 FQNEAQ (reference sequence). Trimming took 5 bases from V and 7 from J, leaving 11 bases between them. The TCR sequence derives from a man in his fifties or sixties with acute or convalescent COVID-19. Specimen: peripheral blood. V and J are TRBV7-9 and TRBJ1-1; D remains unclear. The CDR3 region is CASSVGAYEAFF. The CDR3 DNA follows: TGTGCCAGCAGCGTAGGAGCTTATGAAGCTTTCTTT.